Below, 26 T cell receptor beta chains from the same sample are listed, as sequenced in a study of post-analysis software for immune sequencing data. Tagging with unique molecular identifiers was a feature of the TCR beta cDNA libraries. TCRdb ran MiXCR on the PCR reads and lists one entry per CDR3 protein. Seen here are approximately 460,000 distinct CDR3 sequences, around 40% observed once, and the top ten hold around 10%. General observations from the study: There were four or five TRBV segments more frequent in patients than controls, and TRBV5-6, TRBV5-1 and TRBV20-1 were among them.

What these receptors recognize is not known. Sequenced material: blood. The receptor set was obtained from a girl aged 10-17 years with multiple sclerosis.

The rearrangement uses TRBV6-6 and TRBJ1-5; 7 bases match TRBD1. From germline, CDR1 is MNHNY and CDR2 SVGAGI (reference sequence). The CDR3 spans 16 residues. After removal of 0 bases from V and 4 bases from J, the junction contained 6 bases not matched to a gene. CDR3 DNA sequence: TGTGCCAGCAGTTACTCGAGGGACAGCTTTAATCAGCCCCAGCATTTT. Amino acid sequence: CASSYSRDSFNQPQHF.

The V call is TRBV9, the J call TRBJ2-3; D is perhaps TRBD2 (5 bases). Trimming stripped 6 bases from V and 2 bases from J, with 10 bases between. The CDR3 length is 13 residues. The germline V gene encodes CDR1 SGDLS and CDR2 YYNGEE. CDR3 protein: CASTAGFTDTQYF. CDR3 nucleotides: TGTGCCAGCACCGCGGGCTTCACAGATACGCAGTATTTT.

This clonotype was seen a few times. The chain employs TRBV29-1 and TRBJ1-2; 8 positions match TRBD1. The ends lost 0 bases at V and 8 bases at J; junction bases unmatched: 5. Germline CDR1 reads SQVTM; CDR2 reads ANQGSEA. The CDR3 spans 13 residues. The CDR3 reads CSVEDWQGAGYTF. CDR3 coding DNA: TGCAGCGTTGAAGATTGGCAGGGGGCGGGCTACACCTTC.

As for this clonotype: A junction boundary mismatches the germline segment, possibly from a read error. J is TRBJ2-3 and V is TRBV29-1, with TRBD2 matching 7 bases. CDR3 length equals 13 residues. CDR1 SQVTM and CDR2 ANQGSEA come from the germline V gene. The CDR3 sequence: CSVGLVGTDTRYF. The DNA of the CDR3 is TGCAGCGTCGGACTAGTTGGCACAGATACGCGGTATTTT.

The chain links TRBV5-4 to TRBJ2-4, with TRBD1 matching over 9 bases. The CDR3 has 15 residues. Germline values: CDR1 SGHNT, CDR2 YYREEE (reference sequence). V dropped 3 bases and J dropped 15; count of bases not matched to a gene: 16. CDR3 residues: CASSSGQGSSYERYF. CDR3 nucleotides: TGTGCCAGCAGCTCCGGACAGGGGAGCTCCTACGAGCGGTACTTC.

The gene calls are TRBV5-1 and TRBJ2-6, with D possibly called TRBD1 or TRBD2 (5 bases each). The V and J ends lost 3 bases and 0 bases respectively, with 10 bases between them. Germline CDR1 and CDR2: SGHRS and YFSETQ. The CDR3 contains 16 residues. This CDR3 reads CASSSGPYSGANVLTF. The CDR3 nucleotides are TGCGCCAGCAGCTCGGGACCGTACTCTGGGGCCAACGTCCTGACTTTC.

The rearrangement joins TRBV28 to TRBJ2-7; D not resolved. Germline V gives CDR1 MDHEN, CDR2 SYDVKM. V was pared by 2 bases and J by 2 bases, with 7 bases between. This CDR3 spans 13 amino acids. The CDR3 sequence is CASSLPKTYEQYF. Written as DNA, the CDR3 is TGTGCCAGCAGTTTACCCAAGACCTACGAGCAGTACTTC.

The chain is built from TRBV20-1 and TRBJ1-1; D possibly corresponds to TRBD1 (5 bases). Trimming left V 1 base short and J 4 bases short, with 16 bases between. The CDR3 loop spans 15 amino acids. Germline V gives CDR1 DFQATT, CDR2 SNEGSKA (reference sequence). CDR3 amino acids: CSARVFGQGRTEAFF. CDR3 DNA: TGCAGTGCTAGAGTGTTTGGGCAGGGACGCACTGAAGCTTTCTTT.

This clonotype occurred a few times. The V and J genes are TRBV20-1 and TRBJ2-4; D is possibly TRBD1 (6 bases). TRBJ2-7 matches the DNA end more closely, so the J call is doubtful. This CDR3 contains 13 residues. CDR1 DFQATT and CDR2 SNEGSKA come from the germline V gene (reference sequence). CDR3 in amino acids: CSASGRDKYEQYF. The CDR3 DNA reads TGCAGTGCTTCGGGCAGGGACAAGTACGAGCAGTACTTC.

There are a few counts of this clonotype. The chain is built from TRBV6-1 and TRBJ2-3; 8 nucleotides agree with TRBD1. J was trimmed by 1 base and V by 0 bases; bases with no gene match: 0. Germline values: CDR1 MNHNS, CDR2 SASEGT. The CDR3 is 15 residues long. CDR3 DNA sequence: TGTGCCAGCAGTGAAGCGGGACAGGGCACAGATACGCAGTATTTT. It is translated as CASSEAGQGTDTQYF.

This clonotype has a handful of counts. The CDR3 protein is CSVETPAADTQYF. CDR3 DNA: TGCAGCGTTGAGACTCCTGCGGCGGATACGCAGTATTTT. The V call is TRBV29-1, the J call TRBJ2-3; D is uncertain. CDR3 length: 13 residues. CDR1 and CDR2 from the germline V gene are SQVTM and ANQGSEA. Deletions cut 3 bases from V and 6 bases from J, with 13 bases between.

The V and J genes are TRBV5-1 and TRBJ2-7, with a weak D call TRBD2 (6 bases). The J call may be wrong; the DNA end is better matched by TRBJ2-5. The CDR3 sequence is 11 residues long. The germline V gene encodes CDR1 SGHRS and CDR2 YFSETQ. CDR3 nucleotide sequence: TGCGCCAGCACCGCGGGGGAGACCCAGTACTTC. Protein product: CASTAGETQYF.

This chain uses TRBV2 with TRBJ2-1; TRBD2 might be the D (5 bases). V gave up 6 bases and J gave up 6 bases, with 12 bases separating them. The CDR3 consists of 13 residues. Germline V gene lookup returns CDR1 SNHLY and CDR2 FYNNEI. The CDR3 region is CASSAGGFNEQFF. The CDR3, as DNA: TGTGCCAGCAGCGCCGGAGGTTTCAATGAGCAGTTCTTC.

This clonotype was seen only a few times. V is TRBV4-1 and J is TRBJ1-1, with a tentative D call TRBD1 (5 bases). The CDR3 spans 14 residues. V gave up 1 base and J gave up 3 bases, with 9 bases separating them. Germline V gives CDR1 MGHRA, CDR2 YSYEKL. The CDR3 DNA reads TGCGCCAGCAGCCAAGTTAGGGGTGACACTGAAGCTTTCTTT. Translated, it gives CASSQVRGDTEAFF.

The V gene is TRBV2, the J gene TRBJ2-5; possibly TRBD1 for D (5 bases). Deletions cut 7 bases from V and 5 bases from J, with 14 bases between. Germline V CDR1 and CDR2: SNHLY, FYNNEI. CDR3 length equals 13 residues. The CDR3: CASTRRGLETQYF. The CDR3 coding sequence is TGTGCCAGCACCCGAAGGGGATTGGAGACCCAGTACTTC.

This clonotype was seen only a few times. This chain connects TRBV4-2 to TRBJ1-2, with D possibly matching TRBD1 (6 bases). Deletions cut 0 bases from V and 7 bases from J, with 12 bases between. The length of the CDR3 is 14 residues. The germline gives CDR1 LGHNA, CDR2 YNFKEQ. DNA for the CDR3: TGTGCCAGCAGCCAAGAAACAGGGCGCTTTGGCTACACCTTC. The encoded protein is CASSQETGRFGYTF.

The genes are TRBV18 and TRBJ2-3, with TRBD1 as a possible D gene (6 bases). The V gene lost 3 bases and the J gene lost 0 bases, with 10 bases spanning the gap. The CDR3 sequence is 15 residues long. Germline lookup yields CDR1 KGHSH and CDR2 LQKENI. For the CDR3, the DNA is TGTGCCAGCTCACCCGGACAGATAAGCACAGATACGCAGTATTTT. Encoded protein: CASSPGQISTDTQYF.

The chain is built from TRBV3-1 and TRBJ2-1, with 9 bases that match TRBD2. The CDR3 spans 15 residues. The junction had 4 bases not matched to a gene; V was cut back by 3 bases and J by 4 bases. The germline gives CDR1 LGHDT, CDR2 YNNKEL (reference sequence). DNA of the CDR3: TGTGCCAGCAGCCATGGACTAGCGAGGTACAATGAGCAGTTCTTC. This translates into CASSHGLARYNEQFF.

CDR3 amino acids: CASSEDTSYEQYF. The DNA for the CDR3 is TGTGCCAGCAGCGAAGACACCTCCTACGAGCAGTACTTC. The J gene is TRBJ2-7, the V gene TRBV5-6; D is undetermined. The germline CDR1 and CDR2 sequences are SGHDT and YYEEEE. V shed 4 bases and J shed 0 bases, with 8 bases lying between them. The CDR3 spans 13 residues.

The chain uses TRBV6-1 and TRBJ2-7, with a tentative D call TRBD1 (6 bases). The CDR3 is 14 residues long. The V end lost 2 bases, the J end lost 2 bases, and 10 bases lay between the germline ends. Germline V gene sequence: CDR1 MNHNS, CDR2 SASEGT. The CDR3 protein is CASSEPRGTYEQYF. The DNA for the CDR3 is TGTGCCAGCAGTGAACCCAGGGGCACCTACGAGCAGTACTTC.

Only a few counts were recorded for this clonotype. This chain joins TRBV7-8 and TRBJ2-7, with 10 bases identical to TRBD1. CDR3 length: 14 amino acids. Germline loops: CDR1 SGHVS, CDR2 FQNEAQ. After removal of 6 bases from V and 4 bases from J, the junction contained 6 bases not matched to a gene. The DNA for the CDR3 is TGTGCCAGCAGTATCCAGGGACAGGGGTACGAGCAGTACTTC. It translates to CASSIQGQGYEQYF.

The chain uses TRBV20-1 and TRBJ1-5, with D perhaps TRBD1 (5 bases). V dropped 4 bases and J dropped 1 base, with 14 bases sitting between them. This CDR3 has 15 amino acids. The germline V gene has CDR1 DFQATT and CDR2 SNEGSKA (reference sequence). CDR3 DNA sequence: TGCAGTGCTACCTCCGCAGGGCTGAGCAATCAGCCCCAGCATTTT. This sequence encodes CSATSAGLSNQPQHF.

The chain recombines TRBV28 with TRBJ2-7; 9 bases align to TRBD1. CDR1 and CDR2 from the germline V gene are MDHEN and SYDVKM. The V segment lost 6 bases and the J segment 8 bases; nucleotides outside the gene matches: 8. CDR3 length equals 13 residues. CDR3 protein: CASSPPGQGKQYF. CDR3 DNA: TGTGCCAGCAGCCCGCCCGGACAGGGGAAGCAGTACTTC.

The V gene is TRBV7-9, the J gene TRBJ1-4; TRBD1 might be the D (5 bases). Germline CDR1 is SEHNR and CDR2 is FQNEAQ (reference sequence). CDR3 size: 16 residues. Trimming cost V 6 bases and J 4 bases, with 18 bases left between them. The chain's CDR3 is CASRPQQAQVNEKLFF. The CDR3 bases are TGTGCCAGCAGGCCCCAACAGGCCCAAGTTAATGAAAAACTGTTTTTT.

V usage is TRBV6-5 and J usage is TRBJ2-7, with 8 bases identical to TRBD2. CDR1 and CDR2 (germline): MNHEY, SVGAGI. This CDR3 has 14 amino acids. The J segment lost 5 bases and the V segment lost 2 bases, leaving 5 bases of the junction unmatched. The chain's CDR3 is CASSYGREVNEQYF. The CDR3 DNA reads TGTGCCAGCAGTTACGGGCGGGAGGTAAACGAGCAGTACTTC.

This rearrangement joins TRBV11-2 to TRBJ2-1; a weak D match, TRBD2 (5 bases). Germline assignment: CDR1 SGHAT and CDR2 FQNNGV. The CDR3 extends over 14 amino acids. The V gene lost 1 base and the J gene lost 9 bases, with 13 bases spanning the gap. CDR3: CASSLASLGGEQFF. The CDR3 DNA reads TGTGCCAGCAGCTTAGCTAGCCTGGGTGGTGAGCAGTTCTTC.